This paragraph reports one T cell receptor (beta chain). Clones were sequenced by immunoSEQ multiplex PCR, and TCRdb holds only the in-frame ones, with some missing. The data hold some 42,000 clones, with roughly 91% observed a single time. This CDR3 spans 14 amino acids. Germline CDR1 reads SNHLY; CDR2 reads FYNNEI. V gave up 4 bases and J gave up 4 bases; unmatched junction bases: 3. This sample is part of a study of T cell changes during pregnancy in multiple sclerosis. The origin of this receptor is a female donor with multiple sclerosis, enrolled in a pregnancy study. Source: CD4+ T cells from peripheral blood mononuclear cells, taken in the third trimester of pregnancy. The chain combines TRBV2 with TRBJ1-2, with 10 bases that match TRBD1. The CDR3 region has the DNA TGTGCCAGCAGTGCGGGACAGGGGAGCTATGGCTACACCTTC. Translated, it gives CASSAGQGSYGYTF. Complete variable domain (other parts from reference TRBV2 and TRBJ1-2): EPEVTQTPSHQVTQMGQEVILRCVPISNHLYFYWYRQILGQKVEFLVSFYNNEISEKSEIFDDQFSVERPDGSNFTLKIRSTKLEDSAMYFCASSAGQGSYGYTFGSGTRLTVV.